This T cell receptor (beta chain) was captured in a study of T-cell memory formation after mild COVID-19. Findings of the study overall: Pre-infection memory already had some responding clones, implying cross-reactive memory joined.

MiXCR was run by TCRdb on the 5' RACE reads, yielding one entry per CDR3 protein. This table holds roughly 380,000 distinct CDR3 sequences, 25% to 30% found once. V was trimmed by 2 bases and J by 7 bases, leaving 11 bases between them. CDR1 and CDR2 from the germline V gene are ENHRY and SYGVKD. The CDR3 loop spans 13 amino acids. The table lists this clonotype with a few counts. Its antigen is not known. Material for sequencing was PBMCs or a T cell subset sorted from them (not recorded which). This chain links TRBV10-3 with TRBJ2-5; no reliable D call. The source is an adult woman who had mild COVID-19 (a few samples of this study predate the infection). Cell type and time point are not known. The CDR3 DNA is TGTGCCATCAGTGAGACCCCCATGGGGACCCAGTACTTC. The encoded protein is CAISETPMGTQYF.